This entry lists 15 T cell receptor beta chains sequenced from one sample in a study of cytomegalovirus exposure and HLA in healthy donors. PCR used 60 Vbeta primers and 13 Jbeta primers. Profiling relied on immunoSEQ multiplex PCR, and the TCRdb table lists in-frame clones only, not all of them. The data contain 90,000 to 100,000 clones, approximately 72% of them singletons. The sequencing input was PBMCs. The receptors were gathered from a man aged 40-50 years in good health and CMV-seropositive.

This sequence joins TRBV6-1 and TRBJ1-3, with 7 bases aligning to TRBD1. V lost 5 bases and J lost 3; bases outside the gene matches: 4. CDR3 length: 14 residues. Looked up from germline, CDR1 is MNHNS and CDR2 is SASEGT. The CDR3 sequence is CASSSYRGGNTIYF. CDR3 sequence (DNA): TGTGCCAGCAGTTCATACAGGGGTGGAAACACCATATATTTT.

V usage is TRBV11-2 and J usage is TRBJ2-7, with D possibly being TRBD1 (5 bases). Per the germline V gene, CDR1 is SGHAT and CDR2 is FQNNGV. V was cut by 5 bases and J by 0 bases, with 11 bases left in between. The CDR3 sequence is 14 residues long. The DNA for the CDR3 is TGTGCCAGCAGCCCCGAGACAGTCTCCTACGAGCAGTACTTC. It encodes CASSPETVSYEQYF.

The chain couples TRBV7-2 to TRBJ2-3; D perhaps matches TRBD2 (6 bases). This CDR3 spans 17 amino acids. The germline gives CDR1 SGHTA, CDR2 FQGNSA. Trimming stripped 1 base from V and 6 bases from J, with 20 bases between. The CDR3 coding sequence is TGTGCCAGCAGCTTAGTTAAACGCCGGGGGTCCCCGGATACGCAGTATTTT. Translated: CASSLVKRRGSPDTQYF.

The chain couples TRBV19 to TRBJ2-3, with 12 bases identical to TRBD2. The germline V gene has CDR1 LNHDA and CDR2 SQIVND (reference sequence). This CDR3 is built from 16 residues. V trimming: 6 bases; J trimming: 2 bases; junction bases outside the gene matches: 6. CDR3 protein: CASSPRTSGVTDTQYF. The CDR3 DNA reads TGTGCCAGTAGCCCGAGGACTAGCGGGGTCACAGATACGCAGTATTTT.

This clone was seen once. The chain has TRBV11-2 and TRBJ2-7; TRBD1 agrees at 9 bases. Germline assignment: CDR1 SGHAT and CDR2 FQNNGV. The CDR3 contains 16 residues. V lost 5 bases, J lost 2 bases, and 10 bases stayed unmatched. This chain's CDR3 is CASSPLNRQGAYEQYF. CDR3 bases: TGTGCCAGCAGCCCGCTTAACCGACAGGGGGCCTACGAGCAGTACTTC. The whole variable domain, remainder taken from reference TRBV11-2 and TRBJ2-7, is EAGVAQSPRYKIIEKRQSVAFWCNPISGHATLYWYQQILGQGPKLLIQFQNNGVVDDSQLPKDRFSAERLKGVDSTLKIQPAKLEDSAVYLCASSPLNRQGAYEQYFGPGTRLTVT.

This chain links TRBV5-1 with TRBJ2-1; 8 nucleotides agree with TRBD1. After removal of 6 bases from V and 0 bases from J, the junction contained 5 bases not matched to a gene. This CDR3 spans 15 amino acids. CDR1 is SGHRS, CDR2 YFSETQ, per germline. The CDR3 DNA reads TGCGCCAGCAACAGGGGGGAGACCTCCTACAATGAGCAGTTCTTC. This sequence encodes CASNRGETSYNEQFF. The variable domain in full, with the rest retrieved from reference TRBV5-1 and TRBJ2-1, is KAGVTQTPRYLIKTRGQQVTLSCSPISGHRSVSWYQQTPGQGLQFLFEYFSETQRNKGNFPGRFSGRQFSNSRSEMNVSTLELGDSALYLCASNRGETSYNEQFFGPGTRLTVL.

Only one count was recorded for this clone. The V gene is TRBV11-3, the J gene TRBJ2-1; 7 bases match TRBD2. Germline assignment: CDR1 SGHNT and CDR2 YENEEA. The CDR3 has 15 residues. V lost 5 bases to trimming and J lost 4 bases; unmatched junction nucleotides: 8. Here the CDR3 reads CASSHEVGGYNEQFF. DNA for the CDR3: TGTGCCAGCAGCCACGAGGTGGGGGGGTACAATGAGCAGTTCTTC.

V is TRBV7-8 and J is TRBJ1-5, with D unresolved. The CDR3 has 13 residues. Trimming took off 2 bases at V and 2 bases at J, with 4 bases between the two ends. Germline V gene sequence: CDR1 SGHVS, CDR2 FQNEAQ. CDR3 sequence: CASSLSGNQPQHF. Written as DNA, the CDR3 is TGTGCCAGCAGCTTATCGGGCAATCAGCCCCAGCATTTT.

The chain has TRBV19 and TRBJ2-1; the D gene is possibly TRBD1 (8 bases). The ends were cut back, 3 bases at V and 4 bases at J, with 13 bases in the middle. The CDR3 runs 15 residues. Germline V gene data show CDR1 as LNHDA and CDR2 as SQIVND (reference sequence). This CDR3 is CASSITGGGYNEQFF. CDR3 in DNA: TGTGCCAGTAGTATCACAGGGGGGGGGTACAATGAGCAGTTCTTC.

The V gene is TRBV27, the J gene TRBJ2-1; 9 bases map to TRBD1. The CDR3 runs 16 residues. Germline V gives CDR1 MNHEY, CDR2 SMNVEV (reference sequence). J gave up 1 base and V 8 bases, and 9 bases lay outside the gene matches. The chain's CDR3 is CASSNLGQGSYNEQFF. The DNA for the CDR3 is TGTGCCAGCTCTAACTTGGGACAGGGTTCCTACAATGAGCAGTTCTTC.

The V and J genes are TRBV5-6 and TRBJ1-2, with TRBD1 matching over 9 bases. J was trimmed by 9 bases and V by 0 bases; bases with no gene match: 6. This CDR3 contains 14 residues. Germline lookup yields CDR1 SGHDT and CDR2 YYEEEE. The CDR3 coding sequence is TGTGCCAGCAGCTTGGCCCGGACAGGGGAGCGCTACACCTTC. It translates to CASSLARTGERYTF.

This clone was seen a single time. The V call is TRBV5-6, the J call TRBJ2-1; the match to TRBD2 covers 7 bases. Germline CDR1 and CDR2: SGHDT and YYEEEE. The CDR3 loop spans 15 amino acids. Germline trimming cut 1 base from V and 10 bases from J; bases unmatched to any gene: 11. The CDR3 region has the DNA TGTGCCAGCAGCTTGATTTTTTTTGGGGGGGACGAGCAGTTCTTC. Protein: CASSLIFFGGDEQFF. The whole variable domain, filled in from reference TRBV5-6 and TRBJ2-1, reads DAGVTQSPTHLIKTRGQQVTLRCSPKSGHDTVSWYQQALGQGPQFIFQYYEEEERQRGNFPDRFSGHQFPNYSSELNVNALLLGDSALYLCASSLIFFGGDEQFFGPGTRLTVL.

The chain links TRBV28 to TRBJ1-4, with 7 bases matching TRBD1. This CDR3 is 14 amino acids long. J gave up 4 bases and V 3 bases, and 2 bases lay outside the gene matches. Germline V gene sequence: CDR1 MDHEN, CDR2 SYDVKM. DNA of the CDR3: TGTGCCAGCAGTTTGAGGGACAGTAATGAAAAACTGTTTTTT. This encodes CASSLRDSNEKLFF.

The rearrangement uses TRBV28 and TRBJ2-7; possible D gene TRBD2, 5 bases. Germline V CDR1 and CDR2: MDHEN, SYDVKM. The V end lost 6 bases, the J end lost 2 bases, and 11 bases lay between the germline ends. The CDR3 contains 13 residues. The CDR3 DNA reads TGTGCCAGCAGGTTGGAGGCGGCCTACGAGCAGTACTTC. It yields the protein CASRLEAAYEQYF.

There are a few counts of this clone. V gene TRBV11-2 combines with J gene TRBJ2-3, with D perhaps matching TRBD2 (6 bases). Germline CDR1 SGHAT, CDR2 FQNNGV. The CDR3 covers 15 residues. The V and J ends lost 6 bases and 4 bases respectively, with 17 bases between them. The CDR3 DNA sequence: TGTGCCAGCAGTTCCCCAGGCGGGAATCCAGATACGCAGTATTTT. Translating gives CASSSPGGNPDTQYF.